This T cell receptor (beta chain) originates from a study of cytotoxic CD8 clonotypes in ibrutinib-treated CLL. The sample holds a few counts of this clone. Its cognate antigen is unknown. General study points: Baseline clonality exceeded age-matched healthy donors and tracked circulating CD8+ T-cell counts. Progressing patients had sampling times that differed from those of sustained-remission patients.

The data were produced by immunoSEQ multiplex PCR, yet TCRdb's version contains in-frame clones alone and is incomplete. The sample has roughly 200,000 clones; 70% are singletons. The CDR3 extends over 13 amino acids. Deletions cut 7 bases from V and 5 bases from J, with 11 bases between. Germline V gene data show CDR1 as SNHLY and CDR2 as FYNNEI. The sample was PBMCs, taken after 12 months of ibrutinib treatment. The chain has TRBV2 and TRBJ1-4, with D perhaps TRBD1 (6 bases). The source is a human donor with chronic lymphocytic leukemia. DNA of the CDR3: TGTGCCAGCAAAGACAGGTGGAATGAAAAACTGTTTTTT. It codes for CASKDRWNEKLFF.